The sequence of this T cell receptor (beta chain) was determined in a study of CD8 T cells in ankylosing spondylitis. Study results and caveats: Some of these motif variants have turned up before, in reports on reactive arthritis synovial fluid and blood. Clones tied to disease were said to be significantly enriched in matched ankylosing spondylitis synovial fluid. Seemingly characteristic of ankylosing spondylitis blood was a TCR beta motif consisting of about 8 highly homologous variants. Disease-linked clones were found to be CD8+ and relatively rare in peripheral blood.

With molecular barcodes, quantitative 5'-RACE was used to make the TCR beta libraries. In TCRdb, the 5' RACE reads were re-called with MiXCR into one record per CDR3 protein. The table records around 770,000 distinct CDR3 sequences, approximately 12% of them present only once. This clonotype was seen at least ten times. Antigen: not known. This CDR3 region has 12 residues. The V gene lost 2 bases and the J gene lost 2 bases, with 4 bases spanning the gap. Per germline, CDR1 SGHRS and CDR2 YFSETQ. This chain uses TRBV5-1 with TRBJ2-5; D not certain. This TCR was recovered from a male donor with ankylosing spondylitis. What was sequenced was blood, either unsorted or a sorted T cell fraction (not recorded which). This CDR3 is CASSFKQETQYF. The CDR3 DNA reads as TGCGCCAGCAGCTTCAAGCAAGAGACCCAGTACTTC.